This T cell receptor (beta chain) is from a study of Tregs in tolerant kidney transplant recipients. General study findings and limits: Expanding Tregs on activated donor B cells appeared to best identify donor-specific TCRbeta clones. No direct test of biological reproducibility was done here.

The V gene end was trimmed by 7 bases and the J gene end by 7 bases; junction bases not matched to a gene: 9. Germline-derived CDR1 and CDR2 are MDHEN and SYDVKM. CDR3 length equals 15 residues. Notes on this clone: Its specificity is not known.

Assay used: immunoSEQ multiplex PCR; TCRdb lists only in-frame clones, some missing. Among about 240,000 clones listed, 80% to 85% were seen once. CD4+CD25+CD127- Tregs, CD4+CD25- non-Tregs, CD4 and CD8 cells were sorted. Sequencing used CD4+ T cells from blood. J is TRBJ2-2 and V is TRBV28, with 10 bases lining up with TRBD1. The receptor comes from a human donor in good health. CDR3 loop: CASIKTGGAGGELFF. DNA of the CDR3: TGTGCCAGCATCAAGACAGGGGGCGCCGGCGGGGAGCTGTTTTTT. The full variable domain, its missing parts supplied by reference TRBV28 and TRBJ2-2, is DVKVTQSSRYLVKRTGEKVFLECVQDMDHENMFWYRQDPGLGLRLIYFSYDVKMKEKGDIPEGYSVSREKKERFSLILESASTNQTSMYLCASIKTGGAGGELFFGEGSRLTVL.